Shown below are 9 T cell receptor beta chains from a single sample sequenced in a study of T cells expressing NK-cell markers. TCRdb re-called the 5' RACE reads, yielding one record per CDR3 amino acid sequence without DNA. The sample holds roughly 450,000 distinct CDR3 sequences. Input material: blood T cells: a sorted CD56 or NKG2C T cell subset, CD4+ or CD8+ T cells, or bulk PBMC T cells (not recorded which). The receptor source for this set is a woman in her forties or fifties in good health.

V is TRBV11-1 and J is TRBJ2-3; there is no DNA to check the TCRdb D call of TRBD1. There are 17 residues in the CDR3. The germline V gene has CDR1 SGHAT and CDR2 FQDESV (reference sequence). The chain's CDR3 is CASSTPKRSPSTDTQYF.

The chain has TRBV3-1 and TRBJ2-2; TCRdb selects TRBD1, and the lack of DNA leaves this call unchecked. The V gene's germline CDR1 is LGHDT and CDR2 YNNKEL (reference sequence). The CDR3 extends over 16 amino acids. CDR3 residues: CASSPGDRGNTGELFF. Based on the CDR3 plus reference TRBV3-1 and TRBJ2-2, the full variable domain is DTAVSQTPKYLVTQMGNDKSIKCEQNLGHDTMYWYKQDSKKFLKIMFSYNNKELIINETVPNRFSPKSPDKAHLNLHINSLELGDSAVYFCASSPGDRGNTGELFFGEGSRLTVL.

V is TRBV12-5 and J is TRBJ2-5. The CDR3 totals 14 residues. Germline lookup yields CDR1 LGHNT and CDR2 FRNRAP. CDR3 amino acids: CASGLVPFLETQYF.

The gene calls are TRBV20-1 and TRBJ2-3; TCRdb outputs TRBD1, but without DNA this stays unchecked. CDR1 and CDR2 (germline): DFQATT, SNEGSKA (reference sequence). The CDR3 is 14 amino acids. The chain's CDR3 is CSASGTGSTDTQYF.

The chain links TRBV6-5 to TRBJ2-5. The CDR3 spans 14 residues. The germline V gene encodes CDR1 MNHEY and CDR2 SVGAGI. The CDR3 loop is CASSKRLTQETQYF.

The V gene is TRBV5-1, the J gene TRBJ1-2; without DNA, the TCRdb call of TRBD1 cannot be checked. CDR1 SGHRS and CDR2 YFSETQ come from the germline V gene. The CDR3 sequence is 13 residues long. The CDR3 loop is CASSLLQGGGYTF.

CDR3 sequence: CASKATNTGELFF. V is TRBV11-2 and J is TRBJ2-2. Germline-derived CDR1 and CDR2 are SGHAT and FQNNGV. CDR3 length equals 13 residues.

The J gene is TRBJ1-6, the V gene TRBV15; with no DNA, the TCRdb D assignment of TRBD1 cannot be verified. The CDR3 is 15 residues long. From germline, CDR1 is LNHNV and CDR2 YYDKDF (reference sequence). The CDR3 is CATSRDRQGDSPLHF.

The gene calls are TRBV20-1 and TRBJ2-2; without DNA, the TCRdb call of TRBD2 cannot be checked. Germline loops: CDR1 DFQATT, CDR2 SNEGSKA (reference sequence). CDR3 length equals 14 residues. The CDR3 sequence is CSASGSRGTGELFF.